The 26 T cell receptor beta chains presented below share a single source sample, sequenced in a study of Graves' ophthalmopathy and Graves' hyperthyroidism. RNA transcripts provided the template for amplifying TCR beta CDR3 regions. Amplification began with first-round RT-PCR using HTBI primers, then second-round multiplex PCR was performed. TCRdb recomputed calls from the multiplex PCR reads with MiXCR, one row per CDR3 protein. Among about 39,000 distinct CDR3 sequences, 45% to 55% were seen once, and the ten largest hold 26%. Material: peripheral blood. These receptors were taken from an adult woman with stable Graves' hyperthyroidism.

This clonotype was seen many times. CDR3 loop: CSAWTGDTEAFF. For the CDR3, the DNA is TGCAGCGCCTGGACAGGGGACACTGAAGCTTTCTTT. The chain links TRBV29-1 to TRBJ1-1, with 9 positions matching TRBD1. The CDR3 runs to 12 residues. Germline CDR1 SQVTM, CDR2 ANQGSEA. V lost 7 bases, J lost 3 bases, and 3 bases stayed unmatched.

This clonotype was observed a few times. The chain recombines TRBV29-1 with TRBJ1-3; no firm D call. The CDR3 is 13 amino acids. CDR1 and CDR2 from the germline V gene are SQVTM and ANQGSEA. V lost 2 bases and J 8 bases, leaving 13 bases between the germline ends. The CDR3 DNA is TGCAGCGTTGAAACAGTCTATGGCTACACCATATATTTT. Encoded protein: CSVETVYGYTIYF.

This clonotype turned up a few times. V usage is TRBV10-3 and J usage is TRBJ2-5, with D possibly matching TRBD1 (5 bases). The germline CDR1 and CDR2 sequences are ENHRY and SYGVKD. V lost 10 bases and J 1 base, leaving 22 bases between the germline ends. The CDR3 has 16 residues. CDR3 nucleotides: TGTGCCACAAGGATAGGGGTTGACGTTGGCCAAGAGACCCAGTACTTC. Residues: CATRIGVDVGQETQYF.

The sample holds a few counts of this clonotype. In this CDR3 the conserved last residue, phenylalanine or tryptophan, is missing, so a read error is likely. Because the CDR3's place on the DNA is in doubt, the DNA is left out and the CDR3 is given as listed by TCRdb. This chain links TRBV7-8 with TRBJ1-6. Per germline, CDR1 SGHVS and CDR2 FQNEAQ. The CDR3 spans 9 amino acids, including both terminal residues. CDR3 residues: CASSLVFET.

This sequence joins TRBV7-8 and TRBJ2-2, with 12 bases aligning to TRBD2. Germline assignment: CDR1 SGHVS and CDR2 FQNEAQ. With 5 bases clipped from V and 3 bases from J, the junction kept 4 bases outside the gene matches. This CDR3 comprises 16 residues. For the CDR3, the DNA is TGTGCCAGCAGCCCGCGGACTAGCGGGGACACCGGGGAGCTGTTTTTT. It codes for CASSPRTSGDTGELFF.

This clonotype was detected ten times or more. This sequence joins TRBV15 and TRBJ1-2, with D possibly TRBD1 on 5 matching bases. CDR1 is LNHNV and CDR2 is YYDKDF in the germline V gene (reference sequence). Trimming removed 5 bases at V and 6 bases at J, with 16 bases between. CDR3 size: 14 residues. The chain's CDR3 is CATSVNQGVNGYTF. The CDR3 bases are TGTGCCACCAGCGTCAACCAGGGAGTCAATGGCTACACCTTC.

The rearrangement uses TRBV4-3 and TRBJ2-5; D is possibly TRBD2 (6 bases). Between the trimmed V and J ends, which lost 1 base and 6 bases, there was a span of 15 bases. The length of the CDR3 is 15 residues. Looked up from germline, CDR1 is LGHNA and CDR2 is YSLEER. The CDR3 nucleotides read TGCGCCAGCAGCCAAGGGGGGACTCCCTCGAAGACCCAGTACTTC. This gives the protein CASSQGGTPSKTQYF.

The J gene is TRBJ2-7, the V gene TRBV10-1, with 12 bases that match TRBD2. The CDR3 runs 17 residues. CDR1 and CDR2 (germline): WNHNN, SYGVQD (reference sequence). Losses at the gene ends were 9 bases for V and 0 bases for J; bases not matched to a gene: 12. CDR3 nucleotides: TGCGCCAGTTCTAGCGGGAGGGCCGGGAGGTACTCCTACGAGCAGTACTTC. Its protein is CASSSGRAGRYSYEQYF.

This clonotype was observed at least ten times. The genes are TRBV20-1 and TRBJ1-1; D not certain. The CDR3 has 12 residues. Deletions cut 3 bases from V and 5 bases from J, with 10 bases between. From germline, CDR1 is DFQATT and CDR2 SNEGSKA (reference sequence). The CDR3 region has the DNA TGCAGTGCTAGTATCAGAACGACTGAAGCTTTCTTT. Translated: CSASIRTTEAFF.

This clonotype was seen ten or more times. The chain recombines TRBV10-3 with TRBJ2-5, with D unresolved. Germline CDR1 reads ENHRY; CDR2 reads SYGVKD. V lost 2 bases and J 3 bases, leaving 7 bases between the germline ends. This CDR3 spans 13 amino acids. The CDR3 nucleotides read TGTGCCATCAGTGAGGTTTTTGAAGAGACCCAGTACTTC. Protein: CAISEVFEETQYF.

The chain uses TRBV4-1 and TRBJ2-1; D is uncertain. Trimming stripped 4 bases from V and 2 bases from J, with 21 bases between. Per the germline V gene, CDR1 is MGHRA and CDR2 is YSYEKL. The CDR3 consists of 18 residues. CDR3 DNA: TGCGCCAGCAGCCCATTCGGGTTGGTGAATTGGGCCTACAATGAGCAGTTCTTC. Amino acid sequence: CASSPFGLVNWAYNEQFF.

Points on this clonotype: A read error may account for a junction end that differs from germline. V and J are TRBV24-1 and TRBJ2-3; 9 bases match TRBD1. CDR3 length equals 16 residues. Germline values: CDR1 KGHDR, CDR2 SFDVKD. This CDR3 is CAISGRTGAATDTQYF. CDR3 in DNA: TGTGCCATCAGTGGCCGGACAGGGGCAGCCACAGATACGCAGTATTTT.

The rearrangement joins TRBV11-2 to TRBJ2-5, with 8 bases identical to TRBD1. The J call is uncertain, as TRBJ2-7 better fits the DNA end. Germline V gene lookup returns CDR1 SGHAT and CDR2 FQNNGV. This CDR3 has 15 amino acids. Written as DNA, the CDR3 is TGTGCCAGCAGCATACGACAGGGGATTGAATACGAGCAGTACTTC. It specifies CASSIRQGIEYEQYF.

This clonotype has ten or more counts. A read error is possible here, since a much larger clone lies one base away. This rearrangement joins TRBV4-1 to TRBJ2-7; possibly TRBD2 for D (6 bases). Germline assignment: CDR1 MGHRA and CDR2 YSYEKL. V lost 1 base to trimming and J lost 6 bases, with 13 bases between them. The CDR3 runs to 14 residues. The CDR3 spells CASSQGRRDCEQYF. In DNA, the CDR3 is TGCGCCAGCAGCCAAGGTCGCAGGGACTGCGAGCAGTACTTC.

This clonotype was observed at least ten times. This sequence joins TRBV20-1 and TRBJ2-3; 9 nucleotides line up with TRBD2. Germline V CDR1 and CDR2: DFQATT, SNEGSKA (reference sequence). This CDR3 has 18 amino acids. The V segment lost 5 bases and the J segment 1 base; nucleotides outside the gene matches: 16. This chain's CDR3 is CSAVRLAGHRGGTDTQYF. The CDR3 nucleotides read TGCAGTGCTGTCCGCCTAGCGGGGCATAGAGGAGGCACAGATACGCAGTATTTT.

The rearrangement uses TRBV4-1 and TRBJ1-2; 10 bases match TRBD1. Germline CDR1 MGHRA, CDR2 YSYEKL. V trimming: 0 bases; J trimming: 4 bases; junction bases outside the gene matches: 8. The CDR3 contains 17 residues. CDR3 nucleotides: TGCGCCAGCAGCCAAGATTTGGGGACAGGGGCCGTCTATGGCTACACCTTC. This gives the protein CASSQDLGTGAVYGYTF.

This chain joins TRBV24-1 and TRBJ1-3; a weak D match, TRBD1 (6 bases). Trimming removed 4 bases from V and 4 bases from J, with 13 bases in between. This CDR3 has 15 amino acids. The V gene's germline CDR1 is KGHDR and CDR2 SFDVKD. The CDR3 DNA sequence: TGTGCCACCAGTGACAACAGGGAGGAAGGAAACACCATATATTTT. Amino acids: CATSDNREEGNTIYF.

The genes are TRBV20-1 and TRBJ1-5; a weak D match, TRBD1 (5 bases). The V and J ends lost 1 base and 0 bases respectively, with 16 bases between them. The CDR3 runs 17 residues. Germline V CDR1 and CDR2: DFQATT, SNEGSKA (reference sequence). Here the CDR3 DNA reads TGCAGTGCTAGAGGTCCCGGGGCGGGGGATAGCAATCAGCCCCAGCATTTT. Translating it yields CSARGPGAGDSNQPQHF.

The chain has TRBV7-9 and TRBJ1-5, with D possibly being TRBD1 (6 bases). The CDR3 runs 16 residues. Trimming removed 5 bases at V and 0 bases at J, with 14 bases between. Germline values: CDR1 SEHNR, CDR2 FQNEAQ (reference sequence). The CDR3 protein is CASSPGAFYSNQPQHF. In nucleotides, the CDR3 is TGTGCCAGCAGCCCAGGGGCATTTTATAGCAATCAGCCCCAGCATTTT. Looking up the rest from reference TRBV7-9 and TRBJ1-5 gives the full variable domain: DTGVSQNPRHKITKRGQNVTFRCDPISEHNRLYWYRQTLGQGPEFLTYFQNEAQLEKSRLLSDRFSAERPKGSFSTLEIQRTEQGDSAMYLCASSPGAFYSNQPQHFGDGTRLSIL.

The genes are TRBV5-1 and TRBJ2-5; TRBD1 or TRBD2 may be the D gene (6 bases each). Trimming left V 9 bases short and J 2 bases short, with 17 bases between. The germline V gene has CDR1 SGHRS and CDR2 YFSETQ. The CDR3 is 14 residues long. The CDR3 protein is CATRGGQEQETQYF. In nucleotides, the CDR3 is TGCGCCACACGAGGGGGGCAGGAGCAAGAGACCCAGTACTTC.

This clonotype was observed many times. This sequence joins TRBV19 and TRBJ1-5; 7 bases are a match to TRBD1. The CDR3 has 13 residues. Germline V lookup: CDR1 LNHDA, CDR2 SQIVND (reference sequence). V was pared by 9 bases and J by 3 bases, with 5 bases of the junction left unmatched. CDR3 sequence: CASSTGVNQPQHF. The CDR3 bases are TGTGCCAGCTCTACAGGGGTCAATCAGCCCCAGCATTTT.

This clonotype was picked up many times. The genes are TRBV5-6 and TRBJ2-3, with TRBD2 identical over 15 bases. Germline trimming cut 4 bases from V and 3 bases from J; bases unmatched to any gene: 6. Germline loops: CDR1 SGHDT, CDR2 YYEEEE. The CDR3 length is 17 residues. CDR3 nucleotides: TGTGCCAGCAGCGTGGGACTAGCGGGAGGTCTAACAGATACGCAGTATTTT. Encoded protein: CASSVGLAGGLTDTQYF.

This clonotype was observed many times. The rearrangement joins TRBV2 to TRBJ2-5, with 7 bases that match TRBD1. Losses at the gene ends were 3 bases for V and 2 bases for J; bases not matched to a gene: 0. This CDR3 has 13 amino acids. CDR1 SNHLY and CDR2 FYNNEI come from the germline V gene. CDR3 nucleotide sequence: TGTGCCAGCAGTGACAGGGGGCAAGAGACCCAGTACTTC. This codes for CASSDRGQETQYF.

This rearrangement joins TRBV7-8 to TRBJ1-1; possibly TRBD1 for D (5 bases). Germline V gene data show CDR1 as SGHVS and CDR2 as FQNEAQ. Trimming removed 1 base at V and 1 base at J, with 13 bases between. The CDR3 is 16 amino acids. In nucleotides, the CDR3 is TGTGCCAGCAGCTTAGAACTAGCGGGGGAGAACACTGAAGCTTTCTTT. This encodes CASSLELAGENTEAFF.

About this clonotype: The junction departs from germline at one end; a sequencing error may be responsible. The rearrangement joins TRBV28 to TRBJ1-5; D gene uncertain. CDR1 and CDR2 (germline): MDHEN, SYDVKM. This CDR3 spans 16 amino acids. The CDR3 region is CAGSLPDRYSNQPQHF. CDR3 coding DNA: TGTGCCGGCAGTCTCCCGGATAGATATAGCAATCAGCCCCAGCATTTT.

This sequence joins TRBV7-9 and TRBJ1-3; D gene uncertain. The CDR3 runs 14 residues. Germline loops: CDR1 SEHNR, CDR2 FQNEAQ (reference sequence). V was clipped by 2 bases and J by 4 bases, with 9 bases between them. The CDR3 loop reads CASSLKGSGNTIYF. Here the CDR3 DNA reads TGTGCCAGCAGCTTAAAGGGCTCAGGAAACACCATATATTTT.